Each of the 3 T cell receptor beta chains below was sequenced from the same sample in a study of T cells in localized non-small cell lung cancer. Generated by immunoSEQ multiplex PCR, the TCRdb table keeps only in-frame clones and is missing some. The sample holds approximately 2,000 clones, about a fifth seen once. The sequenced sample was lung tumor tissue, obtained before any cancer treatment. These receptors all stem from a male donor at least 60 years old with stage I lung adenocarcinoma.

CDR3 protein: CASRPSGTIGEQYF. In DNA form, the CDR3 reads TGTGCCAGCAGACCGAGCGGGACTATAGGCGAGCAGTACTTC. The chain recombines TRBV11-3 with TRBJ2-7; 7 bases align to TRBD2. The J segment lost 6 bases and the V segment lost 6 bases, leaving 11 bases of the junction unmatched. CDR1 is SGHNT, CDR2 YENEEA, per germline. The length of the CDR3 is 14 residues.

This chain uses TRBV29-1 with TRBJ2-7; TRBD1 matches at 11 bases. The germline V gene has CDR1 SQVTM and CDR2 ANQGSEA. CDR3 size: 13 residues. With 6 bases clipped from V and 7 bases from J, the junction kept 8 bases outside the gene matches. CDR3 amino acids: CSVPGQGAREQYF. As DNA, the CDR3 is TGCAGCGTCCCAGGACAGGGGGCACGGGAGCAGTACTTC.

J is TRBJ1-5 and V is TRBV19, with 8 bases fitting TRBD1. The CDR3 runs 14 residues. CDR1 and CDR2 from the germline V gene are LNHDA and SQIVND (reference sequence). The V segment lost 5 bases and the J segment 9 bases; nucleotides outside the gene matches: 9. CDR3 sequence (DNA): TGTGCCAGTAGTCCAGGACAGGGAGGCCCGCCCCAGCATTTT. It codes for CASSPGQGGPPQHF.